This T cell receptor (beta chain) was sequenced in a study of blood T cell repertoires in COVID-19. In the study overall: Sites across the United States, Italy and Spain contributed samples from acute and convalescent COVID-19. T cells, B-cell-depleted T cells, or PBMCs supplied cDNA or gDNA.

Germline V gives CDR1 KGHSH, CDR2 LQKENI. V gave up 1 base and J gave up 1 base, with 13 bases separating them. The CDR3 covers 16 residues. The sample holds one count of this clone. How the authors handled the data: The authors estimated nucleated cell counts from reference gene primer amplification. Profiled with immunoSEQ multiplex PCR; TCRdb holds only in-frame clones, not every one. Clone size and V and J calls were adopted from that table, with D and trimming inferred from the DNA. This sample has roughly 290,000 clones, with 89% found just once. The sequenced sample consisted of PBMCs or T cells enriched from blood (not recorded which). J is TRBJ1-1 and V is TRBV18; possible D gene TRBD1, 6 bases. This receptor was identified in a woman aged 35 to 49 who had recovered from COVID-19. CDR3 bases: TGTGCCAGCTCACCACTCACCGGACAGTCGAACACTGAAGCTTTCTTT. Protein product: CASSPLTGQSNTEAFF.